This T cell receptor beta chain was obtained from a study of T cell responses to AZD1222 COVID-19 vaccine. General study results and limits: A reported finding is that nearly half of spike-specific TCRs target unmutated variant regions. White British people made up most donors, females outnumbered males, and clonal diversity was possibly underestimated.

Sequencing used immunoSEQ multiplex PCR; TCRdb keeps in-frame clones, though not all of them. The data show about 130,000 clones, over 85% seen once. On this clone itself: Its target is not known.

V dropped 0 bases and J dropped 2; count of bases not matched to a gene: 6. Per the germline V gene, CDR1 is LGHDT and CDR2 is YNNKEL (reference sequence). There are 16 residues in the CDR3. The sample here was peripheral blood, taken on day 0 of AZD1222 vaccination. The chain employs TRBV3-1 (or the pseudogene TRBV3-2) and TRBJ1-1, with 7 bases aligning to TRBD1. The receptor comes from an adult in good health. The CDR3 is CASSQEQGRGNTEAFF. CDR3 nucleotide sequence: TGTGCCAGCAGCCAAGAACAGGGGAGGGGAAACACTGAAGCTTTCTTT.